These 29 T cell receptor beta chains share one sample of origin, sequenced in a study of blood T cells in healthy people across ages. For the second PCR, which ran for roughly 6 to 12 cycles, a sample-barcoded 5' primer and a J-beta primer mix were used. TCRdb re-analysed the 5' RACE reads in MiXCR, keeping a single row per CDR3 protein. The top ten clones hold about 11% of a sample with under 2 million distinct CDR3 sequences, 30% to 35% of them seen once. The sample consisted of blood. These receptors were collected from a young woman in good health.

The chain couples TRBV7-8 to TRBJ2-7; the match to TRBD2 covers 9 bases. Gene TRBJ2-5 matches the end of the DNA better, so the J call may be wrong. The germline V gene has CDR1 SGHVS and CDR2 FQNEAQ. The CDR3 has 18 residues. The CDR3 sequence is CASSALLSGGVGGETQYF. CDR3 nucleotide sequence: TGTGCCAGCAGCGCCCTTCTTAGCGGGGGAGTCGGGGGGGAGACCCAGTACTTC.

About this clonotype itself: A read error may produce the germline difference seen at one junction end. This rearrangement joins TRBV20-1 to TRBJ2-3, with D possibly being TRBD1 or TRBD2 (7 bases each). From germline, CDR1 is DFQATT and CDR2 SNEGSKA (reference sequence). The CDR3 spans 15 residues. The CDR3 protein is CSATSILGGTDKQYF. CDR3 nucleotides: TGCAGTGCTACCTCCATCTTGGGGGGGACAGATAAGCAGTATTTT.

This clonotype occurred a few times. V gene TRBV5-1 combines with J gene TRBJ2-5, with D possibly being TRBD1 (6 bases). V shed 4 bases and J shed 0 bases, with 16 bases lying between them. The CDR3 consists of 16 residues. Germline V gene lookup returns CDR1 SGHRS and CDR2 YFSETQ. The CDR3 nucleotides are TGCGCCAGCAGCCTGACCGGGACAAACTACCAAGAGACCCAGTACTTC. Protein sequence: CASSLTGTNYQETQYF.

In this sample, this clonotype turned up once. This chain uses TRBV12-3 or TRBV12-4 with TRBJ2-2; 8 bases line up with TRBD2. The CDR3 is 14 amino acids. Unmatched junction bases numbered 3, after V lost 6 bases and J lost 3 bases. The CDR3 reads CASSPGGDTGELFF. In DNA, the CDR3 is TGTGCCAGCAGCCCCGGGGGGGACACCGGGGAGCTGTTTTTT.

Only a few counts were recorded for this clonotype. This chain joins TRBV12-3 or TRBV12-4 and TRBJ1-6, with a tentative D call TRBD1 (5 bases). The V and J ends lost 2 bases and 14 bases respectively, with 16 bases between them. This CDR3 region has 14 residues. The CDR3 DNA follows: TGTGCCAGCAGTTTAAAAGGGGCAGGGCACACCCTCCACTTT. It is translated as CASSLKGAGHTLHF.

This clonotype has just a few counts. The rearrangement uses TRBV20-1 and TRBJ1-1; TRBD1 might be the D (6 bases). Germline loops: CDR1 DFQATT, CDR2 SNEGSKA (reference sequence). The CDR3 is 13 amino acids. The V gene lost 5 bases and the J gene lost 1 base, with 11 bases spanning the gap. CDR3 in DNA: TGCAGTGCTTCGGACAGCAAGAACACTGAAGCTTTCTTT. Protein: CSASDSKNTEAFF.

The V gene is TRBV10-3, the J gene TRBJ2-1; TRBD2 is a possible D gene (7 bases). CDR3 length equals 15 residues. CDR1 and CDR2 (germline): ENHRY, SYGVKD. Trimming shortened V by 0 bases and J by 10 bases, and 16 bases separated the two germline ends. CDR3 region: CAISESSGGASEQFF. The DNA of the CDR3 is TGTGCCATCAGTGAGTCGTCGGGGGGCGCATCCGAGCAGTTCTTC.

The chain couples TRBV2 to TRBJ2-1; 8 nucleotides align to TRBD2. The junction had 6 bases not matched to a gene; V was cut back by 4 bases and J by 4 bases. This CDR3 contains 15 residues. The V gene's germline CDR1 is SNHLY and CDR2 FYNNEI. CDR3 protein: CASSAVAGLYNEQFF. CDR3 DNA: TGTGCCAGCAGTGCGGTAGCGGGACTTTACAATGAGCAGTTCTTC.

The table lists this clonotype with a few counts. The chain employs TRBV4-1 and TRBJ1-1; D is undetermined. This CDR3 spans 17 amino acids. CDR1 and CDR2 (germline): MGHRA, YSYEKL. The V end lost 4 bases, the J end lost 3 bases, and 21 bases lay between the germline ends. Written as DNA, the CDR3 is TGCGCCAGCAGCCCAAGTATAGGAGATATCGGATACACTGAAGCTTTCTTT. Translating gives CASSPSIGDIGYTEAFF.

The V call is TRBV16, the J call TRBJ2-7; D is unclear. The ends were cut back, 4 bases at V and 8 bases at J, with 12 bases in the middle. The CDR3 length is 12 residues. The germline CDR1 and CDR2 sequences are KGHSY and FQNENV. CDR3 in amino acids: CASSPNRGKQYF. In DNA form, the CDR3 reads TGTGCCAGCAGCCCTAATCGTGGCAAGCAGTACTTC.

This chain uses TRBV5-1 with TRBJ2-7, with 11 bases matching TRBD1. The V gene's germline CDR1 is SGHRS and CDR2 YFSETQ. CDR3 size: 14 residues. The trim removed 4 bases at V and 6 bases at J, leaving 6 bases unmatched. The CDR3 region is CASSLGQGASEQYF. The DNA of the CDR3 is TGCGCCAGCAGCCTCGGACAGGGGGCAAGCGAGCAGTACTTC.

This clonotype came up a few times. This chain uses TRBV28 with TRBJ2-1, with a weak D call TRBD1 (5 bases). Trimming took 5 bases from V and 2 from J, leaving 19 bases between them. The CDR3 sequence is 17 residues long. The germline CDR1 and CDR2 sequences are MDHEN and SYDVKM. The CDR3 sequence: CASSPNGRTLTYNEQFF. The DNA of the CDR3 is TGTGCCAGCAGTCCCAATGGGCGGACACTTACCTACAATGAGCAGTTCTTC.

This clonotype has a handful of counts. V usage is TRBV6-1 and J usage is TRBJ2-1; D might be TRBD2 (6 bases). The CDR3 totals 14 residues. Germline values: CDR1 MNHNS, CDR2 SASEGT. Trimming stripped 4 bases from V and 2 bases from J, with 9 bases between. In DNA form, the CDR3 reads TGTGCCAGCAGTGCCGCTAGCGCCTACAATGAGCAGTTCTTC. Translated: CASSAASAYNEQFF.

This rearrangement joins TRBV7-8 to TRBJ2-3; D is possibly TRBD1 (6 bases). CDR3 length: 16 amino acids. V was shortened by 3 bases and J by 0 bases, with 13 bases between the two germline ends. Germline V CDR1 and CDR2: SGHVS, FQNEAQ. The CDR3 here is CASSLAWTESTDTQYF. The CDR3 DNA reads as TGTGCCAGCAGCTTGGCTTGGACAGAGAGCACAGATACGCAGTATTTT.

The chain is built from TRBV5-1 and TRBJ1-5; 7 bases align to TRBD1. The CDR3 consists of 16 residues. From germline, CDR1 is SGHRS and CDR2 YFSETQ. V lost 4 bases, J lost 1 base, and 8 bases stayed unmatched. CDR3 in amino acids: CASSQEGGPSNQPQHF. The CDR3 nucleotides read TGCGCCAGCAGCCAAGAAGGGGGCCCGAGCAATCAGCCCCAGCATTTT.

This clonotype was detected once. The chain combines TRBV7-8 with TRBJ2-3; 11 bases match TRBD1. The CDR3 has 16 amino acids. The germline V gene has CDR1 SGHVS and CDR2 FQNEAQ. Trimming cost V 6 bases and J 1 base; bases outside gene matches: 6. The CDR3 loop reads CASRDRGRSGTDTQYF. Written as DNA, the CDR3 is TGTGCCAGCAGGGACAGGGGGCGATCGGGCACAGATACGCAGTATTTT.

The genes are TRBV7-9 and TRBJ2-4, with a weak D call TRBD1 (6 bases). Germline assignment: CDR1 SEHNR and CDR2 FQNEAQ (reference sequence). The ends were cut back, 1 base at V and 3 bases at J, with 7 bases in the middle. CDR3 length: 14 residues. CDR3 DNA sequence: TGTGCCAGCAGCTTAGGACAGGACAAAAACATTCAGTACTTC. Protein: CASSLGQDKNIQYF. Full variable domain (rest looked up from reference TRBV7-9 and TRBJ2-4): DTGVSQNPRHKITKRGQNVTFRCDPISEHNRLYWYRQTLGQGPEFLTYFQNEAQLEKSRLLSDRFSAERPKGSFSTLEIQRTEQGDSAMYLCASSLGQDKNIQYFGAGTRLSVL.

This clonotype was recorded a few times. This chain links TRBV12-3 or TRBV12-4 with TRBJ1-1, with a weak D call TRBD1 (6 bases). CDR3 length: 19 amino acids. Trimming left V 2 bases short and J 0 bases short, with 22 bases between. The DNA of the CDR3 is TGTGCCAGCAGTTTAAGAGCACTTGGGGGGCTCTCTATGAACACTGAAGCTTTCTTT. This translates into CASSLRALGGLSMNTEAFF.

This rearrangement joins TRBV7-6 to TRBJ2-7; TRBD2 is a possible D gene (5 bases). Trimming pared 2 bases from V and 5 bases from J, leaving 13 bases between. Per germline, CDR1 SGHVS and CDR2 FNYEAQ. The CDR3 is made up of 14 amino acids. DNA of the CDR3: TGTGCCAGCAGCTTATCCAAGGGAGATAACGAGCAGTACTTC. Translated: CASSLSKGDNEQYF. Full variable domain (outside the CDR3, taken from reference TRBV7-6 and TRBJ2-7): GAGVSQSPRYKVTKRGQDVALRCDPISGHVSLYWYRQALGQGPEFLTYFNYEAQQDKSGLPNDRFSAERPEGSISTLTIQRTEQRDSAMYRCASSLSKGDNEQYFGPGTRLTVT.

This clonotype showed up just a few times. This sequence joins TRBV5-5 and TRBJ2-7; a possible D gene is TRBD2 (5 bases). V was trimmed by 4 bases and J by 2 bases, leaving 19 bases between them. The germline V gene encodes CDR1 SGHKS and CDR2 YYEKEE (reference sequence). The CDR3 totals 16 residues. The CDR3 protein is CASSPPPWRKTYEQYF. CDR3 nucleotide sequence: TGTGCCAGCAGCCCCCCCCCTTGGAGGAAGACCTACGAGCAGTACTTC. Based on the CDR3 plus reference TRBV5-5 and TRBJ2-7, the full variable domain is DAGVTQSPTHLIKTRGQQVTLRCSPISGHKSVSWYQQVLGQGPQFIFQYYEKEERGRGNFPDRFSARQFPNYSSELNVNALLLGDSALYLCASSPPPWRKTYEQYFGPGTRLTVT.

This clonotype was picked up many times. The chain links TRBV5-1 to TRBJ2-1; the match to TRBD1 covers 10 bases. Unmatched junction bases numbered 5, after V lost 4 bases and J lost 4 bases. The CDR3 sequence is 15 residues long. Germline CDR1 SGHRS, CDR2 YFSETQ. CDR3 coding DNA: TGCGCCAGCAGCAATCGGGACAGGGGTTACAATGAGCAGTTCTTC. Its protein product is CASSNRDRGYNEQFF. The entire variable domain, with the rest obtained from reference TRBV5-1 and TRBJ2-1, is as follows: KAGVTQTPRYLIKTRGQQVTLSCSPISGHRSVSWYQQTPGQGLQFLFEYFSETQRNKGNFPGRFSGRQFSNSRSEMNVSTLELGDSALYLCASSNRDRGYNEQFFGPGTRLTVL.

This chain connects TRBV28 to TRBJ2-3, with TRBD2 identical over 7 bases. The trim removed 3 bases at V and 0 bases at J, leaving 6 bases unmatched. Germline V gives CDR1 MDHEN, CDR2 SYDVKM. The CDR3 is 16 amino acids. This chain's CDR3 is CASSLGGWGSTDTQYF. The CDR3 DNA reads TGTGCCAGCAGTTTGGGGGGGTGGGGAAGCACAGATACGCAGTATTTT.

The rearrangement links TRBV7-9 to TRBJ1-1; D may be TRBD1 (6 bases). The CDR3 sequence is 14 residues long. Deletions cut 5 bases from V and 1 base from J, with 11 bases between. Germline V CDR1 and CDR2: SEHNR, FQNEAQ (reference sequence). This CDR3 reads CASSRPGQNTEAFF. CDR3 coding DNA: TGTGCCAGCAGCAGACCGGGACAGAACACTGAAGCTTTCTTT.

CDR3: CASSHPTGGASTDTQYF. CDR3 coding DNA: TGCGCCAGCAGCCATCCTACAGGGGGGGCTAGCACAGATACGCAGTATTTT. The gene calls are TRBV4-1 and TRBJ2-3; D may be TRBD1 (8 bases). Trimming stripped 3 bases from V and 0 bases from J, with 16 bases between. Germline V gene data show CDR1 as MGHRA and CDR2 as YSYEKL. The CDR3 spans 17 residues.

This chain joins TRBV6-5 and TRBJ2-3, with D possibly called TRBD1 or TRBD2 (5 bases each). Trimming took off 0 bases at V and 1 base at J, with 11 bases between the two ends. The CDR3 runs 16 residues. From germline, CDR1 is MNHEY and CDR2 SVGAGI. The CDR3 loop is CASSYSGVPRTDTQYF. The CDR3 nucleotides read TGTGCCAGCAGTTACTCGGGGGTACCTCGCACAGATACGCAGTATTTT.

The chain links TRBV2 to TRBJ2-7, with TRBD2 matching 8 bases. There are 14 residues in the CDR3. The J segment lost 6 bases and the V segment lost 3 bases, leaving 7 bases of the junction unmatched. Germline V gene data show CDR1 as SNHLY and CDR2 as FYNNEI. The CDR3 DNA is TGTGCCAGCAGTGACCCGGGGGGGGTGCGCGAGCAGTACTTC. This gives the protein CASSDPGGVREQYF.

In its sample, this clonotype was seen once. This rearrangement joins TRBV4-1 to TRBJ2-7, with 9 bases lining up with TRBD1. The germline CDR1 and CDR2 sequences are MGHRA and YSYEKL. The CDR3 contains 15 residues. V dropped 4 bases and J dropped 0; count of bases not matched to a gene: 4. CDR3: CASSPSDRGSYEQYF. CDR3 coding DNA: TGCGCCAGCAGCCCCTCGGACAGGGGCTCCTACGAGCAGTACTTC.

The gene calls are TRBV20-1 and TRBJ2-3, with D possibly matching TRBD2 (6 bases). CDR1 DFQATT and CDR2 SNEGSKA come from the germline V gene (reference sequence). Trimming pared 4 bases from V and 6 bases from J, leaving 14 bases between. The CDR3 loop spans 13 amino acids. CDR3 in DNA: TGCAGTGCTAACAACCGGGAGCGGGATACGCAGTATTTT. It codes for CSANNRERDTQYF.

The chain carries TRBV6-5 and TRBJ1-1; unclear D gene. V lost 0 bases and J 6 bases, leaving 11 bases between the germline ends. This CDR3 is built from 14 residues. The V gene's germline CDR1 is MNHEY and CDR2 SVGAGI. CDR3 nucleotide sequence: TGTGCCAGCAGTTACTCGGTGGCAGCCCCTGAAGCTTTCTTT. It codes for CASSYSVAAPEAFF.